Following are 23 T cell receptor beta chains from one sample sequenced in a study of regulatory T cells in long-lasting Graves disease. Time point given: persistent/refractory GD, antithyroid drugs over 5 years with positive TRAb. The TCR library used RNA extracted from PBMCs. Through Arm-PCR of CDR3 regions and iRepertoire HTBI primers, TCR beta libraries were built. TCRdb used MiXCR to reprocess the multiplex PCR reads, holding one entry per CDR3 protein. Of about 430,000 distinct CDR3 sequences listed, roughly a fifth were seen once; the top ten hold 14%. Sequenced material: peripheral blood mononuclear cells (PBMCs), taken when the disease was refractory, from a patient treated with antithyroid drugs. These receptors originate from a female donor with Graves disease.

This clonotype occurred a few times. CDR3 sequence (DNA): TGTGCCAGCAGTTTCGGGACCGCCTCCGAGCAGTTCTTC. This encodes CASSFGTASEQFF. V usage is TRBV28 and J usage is TRBJ2-1; D may correspond to TRBD1 or TRBD2 (5 bases each). Germline lookup yields CDR1 MDHEN and CDR2 SYDVKM. Deletions cut 3 bases from V and 10 bases from J, with 13 bases between. CDR3 length equals 13 residues.

There are many counts of this clonotype. The CDR3 coding sequence is TGTGCCAGCTCACCCGGGGGGCTCTACGAGCAGTACTTC. Protein: CASSPGGLYEQYF. The chain carries TRBV28 and TRBJ2-7; tentatively, D is TRBD2 (7 bases). This CDR3 contains 13 residues. V lost 8 bases, J lost 3 bases, and 14 bases lay in between. The germline CDR1 and CDR2 sequences are MDHEN and SYDVKM.

This clonotype was picked up a small number of times. The chain joins TRBV10-3 to TRBJ2-2; D is undetermined. The length of the CDR3 is 13 residues. The germline CDR1 and CDR2 sequences are ENHRY and SYGVKD. With 7 bases removed from V and 6 bases from J, the gap between germline ends came to 12 bases. The CDR3 spells CAITSVPAGELFF. CDR3 nucleotides: TGTGCCATCACTTCCGTCCCTGCCGGGGAGCTGTTTTTT.

This chain connects TRBV29-1 to TRBJ2-4; the D call may be TRBD1 or TRBD2 (6 bases each). Per the germline V gene, CDR1 is SQVTM and CDR2 is ANQGSEA. V was pared by 4 bases and J by 0 bases, with 10 bases between. There are 14 residues in the CDR3. The CDR3 loop is CSVVGGLAKNIQYF. The CDR3 nucleotides read TGCAGCGTTGTAGGGGGGCTAGCCAAAAACATTCAGTACTTC.

This clonotype was seen repeatedly, ten times or more. CDR3 amino acids: CASSVDPQTNYGYTF. CDR3 DNA: TGTGCCAGCAGCGTAGACCCACAGACTAACTATGGCTACACCTTC. The J gene is TRBJ1-2, the V gene TRBV9; no reliable D call. V lost 0 bases, J lost 0 bases, and 9 bases lay in between. The length of the CDR3 is 15 residues. Germline assignment: CDR1 SGDLS and CDR2 YYNGEE.

This rearrangement joins TRBV11-2 to TRBJ2-7, with unresolved D. This CDR3 comprises 13 residues. The V gene's germline CDR1 is SGHAT and CDR2 FQNNGV. V shed 4 bases and J shed 7 bases, with 14 bases lying between them. The CDR3 nucleotides read TGTGCCAGCAGCTACCAGACAAATTGGGAGCAGTACTTC. Translation gives CASSYQTNWEQYF.

To note about this clonotype: At one boundary the junction diverges from the germline segment, which might be a read error. The chain joins TRBV6-1 to TRBJ1-1, with 8 bases fitting TRBD1. The CDR3 length is 15 residues. Germline CDR1 MNHNS, CDR2 SASEGT. The CDR3 bases are TGTGCCAGCCTTGGGGACAGGCATATCGACACTAAAGCTTTCTTT. This sequence encodes CASLGDRHIDTKAFF.

The CDR3 bases are TGTGCCAGCAGTGCCCCGGACTATCAAGAGACCCAGTACTTC. It codes for CASSAPDYQETQYF. The J gene is TRBJ2-5, the V gene TRBV6-2 or TRBV6-3; possible D gene TRBD2, 6 bases. The CDR3 contains 14 residues. Trimming shortened V by 5 bases and J by 2 bases, and 12 bases separated the two germline ends. The V gene's germline CDR1 is MNHEY and CDR2 SVGEGT.

In this sample, this clonotype turned up a few times. The rearrangement links TRBV10-3 to TRBJ1-5; a weak D match, TRBD1 (5 bases). The germline V gene has CDR1 ENHRY and CDR2 SYGVKD. The CDR3 length is 14 residues. V was trimmed by 8 bases and J by 5 bases, leaving 16 bases between them. CDR3 in DNA: TGTGCCATCGCGGATGGGGGTCGGGATCAGCCCCAGCATTTT. This translates into CAIADGGRDQPQHF.

The chain joins TRBV20-1 to TRBJ2-4; D is ambiguous. Germline CDR1 is DFQATT and CDR2 is SNEGSKA (reference sequence). The CDR3 has 12 amino acids. Deletions cut 0 bases from V and 13 bases from J, with 13 bases between. The CDR3 here is CSARDWAPLQYF. The DNA of the CDR3 is TGCAGTGCTAGAGATTGGGCCCCGTTACAGTACTTC.

The rearrangement joins TRBV19 to TRBJ1-1; a weak D match, TRBD1 (5 bases). The CDR3 contains 18 residues. Trimming removed 5 bases from V and 0 bases from J, with 22 bases in between. CDR1 LNHDA and CDR2 SQIVND come from the germline V gene (reference sequence). The CDR3 nucleotides read TGTGCCAGTAGTCTCCGTCGGACAAGGGTCGACATGAACACTGAAGCTTTCTTT. The encoded protein is CASSLRRTRVDMNTEAFF.

Many counts were recorded for this clonotype. The gene calls are TRBV18 and TRBJ1-2; D possibly corresponds to TRBD1 (5 bases). The V end was cut by 6 bases, the J end by 2 bases, with 13 bases between. Germline V gene lookup returns CDR1 KGHSH and CDR2 LQKENI. This CDR3 is 14 amino acids long. Here the CDR3 reads CASSQREGNYGYTF. The CDR3 DNA follows: TGTGCCAGCTCGCAACGGGAGGGGAACTATGGCTACACCTTC.

This clonotype was counted many times. This rearrangement joins TRBV28 to TRBJ2-2; perhaps D is TRBD1 or TRBD2 (5 bases each). V was pared by 8 bases and J by 0 bases, with 13 bases between. The CDR3 consists of 15 residues. Looked up from germline, CDR1 is MDHEN and CDR2 is SYDVKM. CDR3 bases: TGTGCCAGCCGCGACAGCGGCGCGAACACCGGGGAGCTGTTTTTT. It specifies CASRDSGANTGELFF.

There are a few counts of this clonotype. The chain uses TRBV30 and TRBJ1-2, with 10 bases that match TRBD1. In germline, CDR1 is GTSNPN, CDR2 SVGIG (reference sequence). V lost 5 bases to trimming and J lost 0 bases; unmatched junction nucleotides: 0. This CDR3 is 13 amino acids long. The chain's CDR3 is CAWGQGANYGYTF. CDR3 DNA sequence: TGTGCCTGGGGACAGGGGGCTAACTATGGCTACACCTTC.

CDR3 nucleotide sequence: TGTGCCAGCAGCTTTATGGGGGCTCAAGGCAATCAGCCCCAGCATTTT. Protein: CASSFMGAQGNQPQHF. The rearrangement uses TRBV11-2 and TRBJ1-5, with D possibly TRBD1 on 6 matching bases. This CDR3 has 16 residues. Germline V gene data show CDR1 as SGHAT and CDR2 as FQNNGV. The V end was cut by 3 bases, the J end by 2 bases, with 14 bases between.

This clonotype was seen only a few times. The genes are TRBV30 and TRBJ2-2; TRBD1 matches at 10 bases. With 7 bases clipped from V and 6 bases from J, the junction kept 5 bases outside the gene matches. Germline CDR1 is GTSNPN and CDR2 is SVGIG (reference sequence). This CDR3 comprises 13 residues. CDR3 in DNA: TGTGCCTCTCCCGGGACAGGGGCCGGGGAGCTGTTTTTT. Translated, it gives CASPGTGAGELFF.

This clonotype was seen repeatedly, ten times or more. The chain has TRBV7-2 and TRBJ2-7, with no clear D. In germline, CDR1 is SGHTA, CDR2 FQGNSA. This CDR3 is 12 amino acids long. The V gene lost 2 bases and the J gene lost 4 bases, with 6 bases spanning the gap. CDR3 sequence reads: CASSLIQYEQYF. In DNA form, the CDR3 reads TGTGCCAGCAGCTTAATCCAGTACGAGCAGTACTTC. Full variable domain (missing parts from reference TRBV7-2 and TRBJ2-7): GAGVSQSPSNKVTEKGKDVELRCDPISGHTALYWYRQSLGQGLEFLIYFQGNSAPDKSGLPSDRFSAERTGGSVSTLTIQRTQQEDSAVYLCASSLIQYEQYFGPGTRLTVT.

The rearrangement links TRBV4-1 to TRBJ1-6; D is unclear. Germline CDR1 is MGHRA and CDR2 is YSYEKL. The V end was cut by 2 bases, the J end by 9 bases, with 11 bases between. This CDR3 comprises 14 residues. The CDR3 reads CASSQPGRVSPLHF. The CDR3, as DNA: TGCGCCAGCAGCCAACCTGGGAGGGTTTCACCCCTCCACTTT.

The J gene is TRBJ1-4, the V gene TRBV18, with D uncertain. CDR3 size: 11 residues. V dropped 6 bases and J dropped 4 bases, with 3 bases sitting between them. Germline assignment: CDR1 KGHSH and CDR2 LQKENI. The CDR3 reads CASSGNEKLFF. CDR3 nucleotide sequence: TGTGCCAGCTCCGGTAATGAAAAACTGTTTTTT.

V and J are TRBV2 and TRBJ2-7; 12 bases fit TRBD2. Trimming at V came to 4 bases and at J to 2 bases, leaving 3 bases not matched to a gene. Germline values: CDR1 SNHLY, CDR2 FYNNEI. The length of the CDR3 is 15 residues. CDR3 in amino acids: CASSAGLAGPYEQYF. For the CDR3, the DNA is TGTGCCAGCAGTGCAGGACTAGCGGGACCCTACGAGCAGTACTTC.

In this sample, this clonotype turned up many times. The V call is TRBV5-6, the J call TRBJ2-5, with unresolved D. The CDR3 spans 15 residues. Deletions cut 1 base from V and 3 bases from J, with 13 bases between. The germline V gene has CDR1 SGHDT and CDR2 YYEEEE. The CDR3 sequence is CASSLRLLREETQYF. In DNA, the CDR3 is TGTGCCAGCAGCTTGCGTCTATTAAGGGAAGAGACCCAGTACTTC.

This clonotype was recorded at least ten times. CDR3 sequence reads: CATSAVPYEQYF. CDR3 DNA: TGTGCCACCAGCGCCGTACCCTACGAGCAGTACTTC. V and J are TRBV15 and TRBJ2-7; the D is unclear. Germline V gene data show CDR1 as LNHNV and CDR2 as YYDKDF (reference sequence). V gave up 5 bases and J gave up 2 bases, with 7 bases separating them. The CDR3 runs 12 residues.

This clonotype was observed a few times. This chain connects TRBV20-1 to TRBJ2-7; 13 bases match TRBD2. V shed 0 bases and J 1 base; nucleotides not matched to a gene: 6. Germline V gene lookup returns CDR1 DFQATT and CDR2 SNEGSKA (reference sequence). The CDR3 extends over 17 amino acids. The CDR3 bases are TGCAGTGCTAGAGATGAGTGGACTAGCGGGAGATCCTACGAGCAGTACTTC. Amino acid sequence: CSARDEWTSGRSYEQYF.